This T cell receptor beta chain stems from a study of blood T cell repertoires in COVID-19. This clone was observed once. CDR1 and CDR2 (germline): SNHLY, FYNNEI. The CDR3 runs to 13 residues. With V trimmed by 7 bases and J by 7 bases, 9 bases remained unmatched. TCRdb's copy holds only in-frame clones and misses some; the assay was immunoSEQ multiplex PCR. The table lists approximately 260,000 clones, approximately 79% of them singletons. The sample taken for sequencing was peripheral blood. The TCR was taken from an elderly woman with active or convalescent COVID-19. The chain uses TRBV2 and TRBJ1-1, with 7 bases fitting TRBD1. CDR3 residues: CASTETGYGEAFF. The CDR3 nucleotides are TGTGCCAGCACTGAGACAGGGTACGGTGAAGCTTTCTTT.